The 7 T cell receptor delta chains given below trace back to one sample, sequenced in a study of gamma-delta chains in newborns, infants, children. With CATT, TCRdb re-called clones from the reads. The sample comprises 2,500 to 3,500 delta-chain clones, approximately 4.1% of which are singletons, and roughly a sixth rests with the top ten. Sequencing used blood. The receptors here all came from a child who was a newborn, infant or young child, either healthy, febrile or measles-vaccinated (not recorded which).

This clone came up a few times. A clone one base away is much larger, so this may be a read error. The chain links TRDV2 to TRDJ3; 9 bases are shared with TRDD3. Germline V lookup: CDR1 GEAIGNYY, CDR2 EKD. The CDR3 has 21 amino acids. CDR3 nucleotide sequence: TGTGCCTGTGCCACCGTGAAGAGGTGGGGGATAAACTCCTGGGACACCCGACAGATGTTTTTC. Amino acid sequence: CACATVKRWGINSWDTRQMFF.

A remark on this clone: This may come from a read error, since a much larger clone is one base off. The chain joins TRDV3 to TRDJ2, with D tentatively TRDD3 (5 bases). This CDR3 has 12 amino acids. The germline CDR1 and CDR2 sequences are TVYSNPD and GDNSRS (reference sequence). The CDR3: CAFGERTARLFF. The CDR3 region has the DNA TGTGCCTTTGGGGAACGGACAGCACGACTCTTCTTT. Using reference TRDV3 and TRDJ2 for the parts outside the CDR3, the full variable domain is CDKVTQSSPDQTVASGSEVVLLCTYDTVYSNPDLFWYRIRPDYSFQFVFYGDNSRSEGADFTQGRFSVKHILTQKAFHLVISPVRTEDSATYYCAFGERTARLFFGKGTQLIVEP.

Worth noting for this clone: For this DNA, TCRdb reports the protein of a much larger clone, which diverges at residue 9, most likely from a read error; the protein presented here is translated directly from the DNA. CDR3 nucleotides: TGTGCCTGTGACCTACTGGGGGATGCTTTGACAGCACAACTCTTCTTT. As protein: CACDLLGDALTAQLFF. The chain uses TRDV2 and TRDJ2; 10 bases are a match to TRDD3. Germline CDR1 is GEAIGNYY and CDR2 is EKD. Trimming took 3 bases from V and 0 from J; bases not matched to a gene: 3. The CDR3 runs to 16 residues.

This clone was recorded a few times. A read error is likely here: a far larger clone is one base away. This sample includes further DNA sequences coding for the same CDR3. The chain carries TRDV2 and TRDJ2, with 8 bases matching TRDD3. Germline CDR1 reads GEAIGNYY; CDR2 reads EKD. CDR3 size: 14 residues. The CDR3 sequence: CACDTWGYTAQLFF. The CDR3 DNA reads TGTGCCTGTGACACCTGGGGATACACAGCGCAACTCTTCTTT.

About this clone: The protein TCRdb lists belongs to a much larger clone and differs from this DNA's translation at residue 17, which points to a read error; the protein shown is made from the DNA. This rearrangement joins TRDV2 to TRDJ3, with TRDD3 matching over 12 bases. The germline gives CDR1 GEAIGNYY, CDR2 EKD. The CDR3 runs to 19 residues. The CDR3 DNA reads TGTGCCTGTGACTCCATACTGGGGGATACTCGCTGGGACACCCGACAGATATTTTTC. Residues: CACDSILGDTRWDTRQIFF.

About this clone: A far larger clone is one base from this, pointing to a likely read error. The J gene was reported as TRDJ3; the V gene went uncalled; the table's D gene call, TRDD3, was not cross checked with the DNA. The CDR3 length is 20 residues. The CDR3 loop is CACDTPSYWVNPWDTRQMFF. CDR3 sequence (DNA): TGTGCCTGTGACACCCCATCTTACTGGGTGAACCCCTGGGACACCCGACAGATGTTTTTC.

This clone came up a few times. For this DNA, TCRdb reports the protein of a much larger clone, which diverges at residue 7, most likely from a read error; the protein presented here is translated directly from the DNA. The V and J genes are TRDV2 and TRDJ3, with D uncertain. This CDR3 spans 17 amino acids. Germline CDR1 is GEAIGNYY and CDR2 is EKD. V dropped 2 bases and J dropped 1 base, with 11 bases sitting between them. The CDR3 bases are TGTGCCTGTGACAGTACTGAGGGATCCTGGGACACCCGACAGATGTTTTTC. Residues: CACDSTEGSWDTRQMFF.